This record covers a single T cell receptor (beta chain). The data were taken from a study of response to subunit inactivated influenza vaccine. TCRdb ran MiXCR on the RT-PCR reads and lists one entry per CDR3 protein. The repertoire includes about 190,000 distinct CDR3 sequences, approximately 15% of them detected once, and approximately 30% sits in the top ten. CDR3 length: 15 amino acids. Germline CDR1 reads LGHNA; CDR2 reads YSLEER. The V end was cut by 0 bases, the J end by 1 base, with 9 bases between. The TCR comes from a man in his forties or fifties who received an inactivated influenza vaccine. This chain links TRBV4-3 with TRBJ2-5; D is unresolved. Sequences were derived from CD8+ T cells sorted from PBMCs, sampled 5 to 6 days after vaccination. CDR3 DNA: TGCGCCAGCAGCCAAGAGTTACCAGCCCAAGAGACCCAGTACTTC. As protein: CASSQELPAQETQYF.